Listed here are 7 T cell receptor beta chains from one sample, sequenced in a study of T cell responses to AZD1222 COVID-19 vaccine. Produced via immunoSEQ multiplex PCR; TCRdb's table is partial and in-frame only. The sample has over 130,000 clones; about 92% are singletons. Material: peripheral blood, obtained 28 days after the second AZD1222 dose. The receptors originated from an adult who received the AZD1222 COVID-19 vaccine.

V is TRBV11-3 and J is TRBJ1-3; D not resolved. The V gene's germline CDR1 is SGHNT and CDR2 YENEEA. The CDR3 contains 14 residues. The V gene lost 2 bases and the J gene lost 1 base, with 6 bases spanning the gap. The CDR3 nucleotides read TGTGCCAGCAGCTTAATCCCATCTGGAAACACCATATATTTT. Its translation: CASSLIPSGNTIYF.

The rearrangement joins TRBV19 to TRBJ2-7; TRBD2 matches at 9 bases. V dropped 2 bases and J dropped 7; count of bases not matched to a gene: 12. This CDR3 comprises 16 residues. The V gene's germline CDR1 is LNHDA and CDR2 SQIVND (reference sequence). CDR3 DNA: TGTGCCAGTAGTATATATGGGCGGGAGGGCCCGAGAGAGCAGTACTTC. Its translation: CASSIYGREGPREQYF. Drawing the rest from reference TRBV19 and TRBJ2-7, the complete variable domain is DGGITQSPKYLFRKEGQNVTLSCEQNLNHDAMYWYRQDPGQGLRLIYYSQIVNDFQKGDIAEGYSVSREKKESFPLTVTSAQKNPTAFYLCASSIYGREGPREQYFGPGTRLTVT.

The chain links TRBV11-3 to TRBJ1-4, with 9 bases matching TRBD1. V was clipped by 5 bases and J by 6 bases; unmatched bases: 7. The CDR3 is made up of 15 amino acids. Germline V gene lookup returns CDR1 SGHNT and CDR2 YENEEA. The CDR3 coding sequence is TGTGCCAGCAGCGCCGGACAGGGGTTACATGAAAAACTGTTTTTT. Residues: CASSAGQGLHEKLFF. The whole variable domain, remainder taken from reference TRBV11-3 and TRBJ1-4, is EAGVVQSPRYKIIEKKQPVAFWCNPISGHNTLYWYLQNLGQGPELLIRYENEEAVDDSQLPKDRFSAERLKGVDSTLKIQPAELGDSAVYLCASSAGQGLHEKLFFGSGTQLSVL.

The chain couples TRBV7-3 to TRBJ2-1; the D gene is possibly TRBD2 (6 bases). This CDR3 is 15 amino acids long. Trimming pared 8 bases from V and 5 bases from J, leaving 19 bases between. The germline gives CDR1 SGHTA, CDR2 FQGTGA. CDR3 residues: CASQTTPGLNNEQFF. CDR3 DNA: TGTGCCAGCCAGACTACCCCGGGACTTAACAATGAGCAGTTCTTC.

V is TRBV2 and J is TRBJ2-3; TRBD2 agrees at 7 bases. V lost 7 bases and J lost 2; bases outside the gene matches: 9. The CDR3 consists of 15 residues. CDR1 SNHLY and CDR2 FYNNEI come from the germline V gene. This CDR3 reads CASTSGGDYTDTQYF. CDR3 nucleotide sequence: TGTGCCAGCACATCAGGTGGGGACTACACAGATACGCAGTATTTT.

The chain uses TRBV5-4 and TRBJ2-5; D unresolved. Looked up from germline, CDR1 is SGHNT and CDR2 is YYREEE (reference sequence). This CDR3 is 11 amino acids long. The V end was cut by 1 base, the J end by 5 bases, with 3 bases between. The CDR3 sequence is CASSLFETQYF. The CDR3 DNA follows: TGTGCCAGCAGCTTGTTTGAGACCCAGTACTTC.

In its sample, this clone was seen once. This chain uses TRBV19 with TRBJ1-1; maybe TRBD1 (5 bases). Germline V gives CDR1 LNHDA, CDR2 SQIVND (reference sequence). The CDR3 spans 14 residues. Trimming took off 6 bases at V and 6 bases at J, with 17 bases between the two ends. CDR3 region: CASSHGQRGSEAFF. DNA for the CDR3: TGTGCCAGTAGCCATGGACAACGGGGATCTGAAGCTTTCTTT.